The 32 T cell receptor beta chains in this list originate from one sample, sequenced in a study of graft-versus-host responses after intestinal transplantation. Sequencing used immunoSEQ multiplex PCR; TCRdb keeps in-frame clones, though not all of them. The sample shows some 36,000 clones, approximately 93% of them seen only once. Antigen specificity for these receptors is unknown. The sequencing here drew on unstimulated CD4+ T cells sorted from spleen or lymph node cells, taken before transplant. All receptors come from a human donor who was the organ donor for an intestinal transplant.

The chain combines TRBV19 with TRBJ1-5; D uncertain. V shed 5 bases and J shed 1 base, with 12 bases lying between them. CDR1 and CDR2 from the germline V gene are LNHDA and SQIVND (reference sequence). This CDR3 has 15 amino acids. CDR3 DNA: TGTGCCAGTAGTCTCTCCTCGGGAAGCAATCAGCCCCAGCATTTT. Translation: CASSLSSGSNQPQHF.

The V gene is TRBV18, the J gene TRBJ2-1; D unclear. There are 13 residues in the CDR3. CDR1 KGHSH and CDR2 LQKENI come from the germline V gene. Trimming took off 0 bases at V and 9 bases at J, with 9 bases between the two ends. DNA of the CDR3: TGTGCCAGCTCACCACCACAGTCTGGTGAGCAGTTCTTC. The encoded protein is CASSPPQSGEQFF. Using reference TRBV18 and TRBJ2-1 for the parts outside the CDR3, the full variable domain is NAGVMQNPRHLVRRRGQEARLRCSPMKGHSHVYWYRQLPEEGLKFMVYLQKENIIDESGMPKERFSAEFPKEGPSILRIQQVVRGDSAAYFCASSPPQSGEQFFGPGTRLTVL.

V is TRBV7-9 and J is TRBJ2-1, with 7 bases lining up with TRBD1. Trimming removed 6 bases from V and 0 bases from J; junction bases left unmatched: 8. Germline CDR1 reads SEHNR; CDR2 reads FQNEAQ (reference sequence). The CDR3 sequence is 16 residues long. As DNA, the CDR3 is TGTGCCAGCAGACCAACAGGGGTCCACTCCTACAATGAGCAGTTCTTC. The encoded protein is CASRPTGVHSYNEQFF.

This clone has just a few counts. The chain joins TRBV21-1 to TRBJ1-5; the table assigns TRBD1, which was not confirmed against the DNA. TRBV21-1 has pseudogene status. CDR3 size: 12 residues. This CDR3 is CARYRGAQPQHF. The CDR3 region has the DNA TGTGCCAGGTACAGGGGAGCTCAGCCCCAGCATTTT.

The chain recombines TRBV28 with TRBJ2-1; TRBD2 aligns across 9 bases. This CDR3 is built from 14 residues. With 6 bases clipped from V and 3 bases from J, the junction kept 3 bases outside the gene matches. CDR1 and CDR2 from the germline V gene are MDHEN and SYDVKM. The CDR3 nucleotides read TGTGCCAGCAGGGGAGCGGGGGGCTACAATGAGCAGTTCTTC. It translates to CASRGAGGYNEQFF.

V gene TRBV5-1 combines with J gene TRBJ2-5, with D possibly being TRBD1 (5 bases). The germline V and J ends were trimmed by 1 base and 4 bases, with 14 bases remaining between them. Germline lookup yields CDR1 SGHRS and CDR2 YFSETQ. This CDR3 spans 15 amino acids. CDR3 coding DNA: TGCGCCAGCAGCTTGTATGGACCCCAGGGAGAGACCCAGTACTTC. Translating it yields CASSLYGPQGETQYF. Full variable domain (remainder filled in from reference TRBV5-1 and TRBJ2-5): KAGVTQTPRYLIKTRGQQVTLSCSPISGHRSVSWYQQTPGQGLQFLFEYFSETQRNKGNFPGRFSGRQFSNSRSEMNVSTLELGDSALYLCASSLYGPQGETQYFGPGTRLLVL.

J is TRBJ2-5 and V is TRBV30; 10 nucleotides line up with TRBD1. Unmatched junction bases numbered 5, after V lost 5 bases and J lost 2 bases. Germline loops: CDR1 GTSNPN, CDR2 SVGIG (reference sequence). This CDR3 has 14 residues. The CDR3 DNA sequence: TGTGCCTGGGCTTGGACAGGGGGGCAAGAGACCCAGTACTTC. As protein: CAWAWTGGQETQYF.

A single count supports this clone. The chain carries TRBV4-1 and TRBJ1-1, with D possibly being TRBD1 (6 bases). With 4 bases removed from V and 5 bases from J, the gap between germline ends came to 14 bases. This CDR3 is built from 14 residues. Germline V gives CDR1 MGHRA, CDR2 YSYEKL. The CDR3 DNA follows: TGCGCCAGCAGCCCAGAAGCTACAGGGACTGAAGCTTTCTTT. Translation: CASSPEATGTEAFF.

Here the CDR3 DNA reads TGTGCCAGCAGCTTAGATCGGGACAAAGCTTTCTTT. Amino acids: CASSLDRDKAFF. The chain links TRBV11-2 to TRBJ1-1, with TRBD1 as a possible D gene (6 bases). The CDR3 sequence is 12 residues long. Germline CDR1 and CDR2: SGHAT and FQNNGV. V was pared by 0 bases and J by 9 bases, with 8 bases between. The full variable domain, with the rest looked up from reference TRBV11-2 and TRBJ1-1, is EAGVAQSPRYKIIEKRQSVAFWCNPISGHATLYWYQQILGQGPKLLIQFQNNGVVDDSQLPKDRFSAERLKGVDSTLKIQPAKLEDSAVYLCASSLDRDKAFFGQGTRLTVV.

This clone came up a few times. The rearrangement links TRBV5-8 to TRBJ1-6; D gene ambiguous. Germline V gene lookup returns CDR1 SGHTS and CDR2 YDEGEE. The CDR3 length is 12 residues. V lost 0 bases to trimming and J lost 9 bases, with 4 bases between them. The chain's CDR3 is CASSLDVSPLHF. For the CDR3, the DNA is TGTGCCAGCAGCTTGGACGTTTCACCCCTCCACTTT.

This clone is a singleton in its sample. Here the CDR3 reads CASRTGLGNTEAFF. For the CDR3, the DNA is TGCGCCAGTCGTACGGGGCTCGGGAACACTGAAGCTTTCTTT. V gene TRBV10-1 combines with J gene TRBJ1-1; D may be TRBD1 (5 bases). CDR3 length equals 14 residues. Trimming took off 9 bases at V and 1 base at J, with 15 bases between the two ends. Germline V lookup: CDR1 WNHNN, CDR2 SYGVQD (reference sequence).

The genes are TRBV9 and TRBJ1-1; unclear D gene. There are 14 residues in the CDR3. The V end was cut by 3 bases, the J end by 6 bases, with 15 bases between. Looked up from germline, CDR1 is SGDLS and CDR2 is YYNGEE. CDR3 in amino acids: CASSASPGAPEAFF. The DNA of the CDR3 is TGTGCCAGCAGCGCCAGTCCCGGAGCACCTGAAGCTTTCTTT.

The rearrangement links TRBV7-2 to TRBJ2-7; no firm D call. CDR1 is SGHTA, CDR2 FQGNSA, per germline. The CDR3 length is 15 residues. Trimming left V 2 bases short and J 1 base short, with 12 bases between. CDR3 bases: TGTGCCAGCAGCTTAATCGCCCAGGATTCCTACGAGCAGTACTTC. As protein: CASSLIAQDSYEQYF. Full variable domain (remainder filled in from reference TRBV7-2 and TRBJ2-7): GAGVSQSPSNKVTEKGKDVELRCDPISGHTALYWYRQSLGQGLEFLIYFQGNSAPDKSGLPSDRFSAERTGGSVSTLTIQRTQQEDSAVYLCASSLIAQDSYEQYFGPGTRLTVT.

V usage is TRBV4-1 and J usage is TRBJ1-3; weak D call: TRBD1 (6 bases). V gave up 0 bases and J gave up 4 bases, with 10 bases separating them. CDR1 is MGHRA, CDR2 YSYEKL, per germline. There are 15 residues in the CDR3. In DNA form, the CDR3 reads TGCGCCAGCAGCCAAGATCGAGGGACAGGAAACACCATATATTTT. Protein: CASSQDRGTGNTIYF.

This clone was recorded once. The chain carries TRBV27 and TRBJ1-6, with 9 bases matching TRBD1. V gave up 1 base and J gave up 3 bases; unmatched junction bases: 7. CDR1 and CDR2 (germline): MNHEY, SMNVEV (reference sequence). This CDR3 has 18 amino acids. The CDR3 here is CASSLYGTGNFYNSPLHF. The CDR3 DNA is TGTGCCAGCAGTTTATATGGGACAGGGAATTTCTATAATTCACCCCTCCACTTT.

The chain uses TRBV10-3 and TRBJ2-6, with a weak D call TRBD1 (5 bases). This CDR3 region has 18 residues. Per the germline V gene, CDR1 is ENHRY and CDR2 is SYGVKD. Between the trimmed V and J ends, which lost 2 bases and 0 bases, there was a span of 14 bases. This CDR3 is CAISERGSPLSGANVLTF. The CDR3 nucleotides read TGTGCCATCAGTGAGAGGGGCAGCCCCCTCTCTGGGGCCAACGTCCTGACTTTC.

This rearrangement joins TRBV6-1 to TRBJ2-7; no clear D. The CDR3 contains 14 residues. Germline CDR1 MNHNS, CDR2 SASEGT. Trimming removed 7 bases from V and 2 bases from J, with 15 bases in between. CDR3 loop: CASTRRAATYEQYF. CDR3 nucleotide sequence: TGTGCCAGCACCCGACGGGCAGCCACCTACGAGCAGTACTTC.

This rearrangement joins TRBV7-9 to TRBJ1-1; unclear D gene. The V end was cut by 2 bases, the J end by 0 bases, with 4 bases between. The germline gives CDR1 SEHNR, CDR2 FQNEAQ (reference sequence). This CDR3 region has 13 residues. CDR3: CASSLMLNTEAFF. CDR3 DNA: TGTGCCAGCAGCTTAATGTTGAACACTGAAGCTTTCTTT.

The chain employs TRBV5-5 and TRBJ2-3, with D maybe TRBD2 (5 bases). The germline V and J ends were trimmed by 6 bases and 3 bases, with 20 bases remaining between them. This CDR3 spans 16 amino acids. Germline V lookup: CDR1 SGHKS, CDR2 YYEKEE (reference sequence). The CDR3 bases are TGTGCCAGCATGCTAAGTGAGGGAGTTAAAACAGATACGCAGTATTTT. It specifies CASMLSEGVKTDTQYF.

The table lists this clone with a count of one. This chain links TRBV4-2 with TRBJ2-3, with 10 bases aligning to TRBD2. The CDR3 contains 20 residues. The germline CDR1 and CDR2 sequences are LGHNA and YNFKEQ. J gave up 1 base and V 0 bases, and 13 bases lay outside the gene matches. DNA for the CDR3: TGTGCCAGCAGCCAAGACCCCCTAGCGGGGGCTCCCTCTGGCACAGATACGCAGTATTTT. Its protein product is CASSQDPLAGAPSGTDTQYF.

This rearrangement joins TRBV4-1 to TRBJ2-7, with D unclear. Germline V gene lookup returns CDR1 MGHRA and CDR2 YSYEKL. Trimming took 0 bases from V and 6 from J, leaving 9 bases between them. The CDR3 has 13 residues. The CDR3 spells CASSQEWAVEQYF. The CDR3 DNA reads TGCGCCAGCAGCCAAGAGTGGGCGGTCGAGCAGTACTTC.

The V and J genes are TRBV9 and TRBJ2-5; D unclear. V dropped 0 bases and J dropped 3 bases, with 6 bases sitting between them. The germline V gene encodes CDR1 SGDLS and CDR2 YYNGEE. The CDR3 extends over 13 amino acids. This CDR3 reads CASSVAPEETQYF. The CDR3 DNA sequence: TGTGCCAGCAGCGTAGCTCCGGAAGAGACCCAGTACTTC. The variable domain in full, with the rest retrieved from reference TRBV9 and TRBJ2-5, is DSGVTQTPKHLITATGQRVTLRCSPRSGDLSVYWYQQSLDQGLQFLIQYYNGEERAKGNILERFSAQQFPDLHSELNLSSLELGDSALYFCASSVAPEETQYFGPGTRLLVL.

J is TRBJ2-5 and V is TRBV5-4; no reliable D call. This CDR3 contains 16 residues. V lost 5 bases and J lost 0, with 17 bases in between. Germline CDR1 SGHNT, CDR2 YYREEE (reference sequence). The CDR3 loop reads CASRVELGSYQETQYF. The CDR3 DNA sequence: TGTGCCAGCAGAGTGGAGCTGGGCTCGTACCAAGAGACCCAGTACTTC.

The chain has TRBV5-1 and TRBJ2-2; no clear D. The CDR3 length is 15 residues. Germline V gene lookup returns CDR1 SGHRS and CDR2 YFSETQ. V was shortened by 0 bases and J by 4 bases, with 10 bases between the two germline ends. CDR3 bases: TGCGCCAGCAGCTTGGAACGGCTCCGCACCGGGGAGCTGTTTTTT. Translated, it gives CASSLERLRTGELFF.

The chain carries TRBV30 and TRBJ2-3; D tentatively fits TRBD1 or TRBD2 (6 bases each). CDR1 is GTSNPN and CDR2 is SVGIG in the germline V gene (reference sequence). The length of the CDR3 is 14 residues. V was shortened by 2 bases and J by 3 bases, with 12 bases between the two germline ends. The CDR3 is CAWSTGGGTDTQYF. For the CDR3, the DNA is TGTGCCTGGAGTACCGGGGGCGGGACAGATACGCAGTATTTT. Full variable domain (missing parts from reference TRBV30 and TRBJ2-3): SQTIHQWPATLVQPVGSPLSLECTVEGTSNPNLYWYRQAAGRGLQLLFYSVGIGQISSEVPQNLSASRPQDRQFILSSKKLLLSDSGFYLCAWSTGGGTDTQYFGPGTRLTVL.

This chain joins TRBV28 and TRBJ1-5, with D uncertain. The CDR3 runs to 15 residues. CDR1 and CDR2 from the germline V gene are MDHEN and SYDVKM. Trimming pared 3 bases from V and 0 bases from J, leaving 9 bases between. The DNA for the CDR3 is TGTGCCAGCAGTTTTTGGCAGGATAGCAATCAGCCCCAGCATTTT. This sequence encodes CASSFWQDSNQPQHF.

This clone came up a few times. The chain is built from TRBV5-6 and TRBJ2-5, with 7 bases that match TRBD1. Germline V CDR1 and CDR2: SGHDT, YYEEEE. This CDR3 region has 15 residues. The trim removed 0 bases at V and 5 bases at J, leaving 7 bases unmatched. The CDR3 nucleotides read TGTGCCAGCAGCTTGGCCGAGGGCAGGGGGGAGACCCAGTACTTC. As protein: CASSLAEGRGETQYF.

This clone was seen once. This chain links TRBV5-1 with TRBJ2-5; D might be TRBD2 (6 bases). Germline V gives CDR1 SGHRS, CDR2 YFSETQ. This CDR3 contains 15 residues. Deletions cut 3 bases from V and 0 bases from J, with 12 bases between. DNA of the CDR3: TGCGCCAGCAGCTGGGGAGGCAGAGACCAAGAGACCCAGTACTTC. Its protein is CASSWGGRDQETQYF.

This chain joins TRBV5-4 and TRBJ1-2; the D gene is possibly TRBD1 (5 bases). CDR1 is SGHNT, CDR2 YYREEE, per germline (reference sequence). There are 15 residues in the CDR3. Trimming pared 2 bases from V and 0 bases from J, leaving 11 bases between. The chain's CDR3 is CASSFRRDSNYGYTF. The CDR3 coding sequence is TGTGCCAGCAGCTTCCGCAGGGACTCTAACTATGGCTACACCTTC.

This chain connects TRBV5-1 to TRBJ1-3; 8 positions agree with TRBD1. This CDR3 region has 16 residues. Per germline, CDR1 SGHRS and CDR2 YFSETQ. The junction had 8 bases not matched to a gene; V was cut back by 4 bases and J by 2 bases. The CDR3 loop reads CASSLGQGSTGNTIYF. The CDR3 nucleotides read TGCGCCAGCAGCCTCGGACAGGGTTCAACTGGAAACACCATATATTTT.

The gene calls are TRBV6-1 and TRBJ1-4; a weak D match, TRBD1 (5 bases). Trimming removed 2 bases at V and 0 bases at J, with 16 bases between. This CDR3 has 18 amino acids. The germline V gene encodes CDR1 MNHNS and CDR2 SASEGT. Written as DNA, the CDR3 is TGTGCCAGCAGTGAAACGCAGCAACGGGGGGCAACTAATGAAAAACTGTTTTTT. Translating gives CASSETQQRGATNEKLFF.

The chain employs TRBV10-3 and TRBJ2-3; 8 bases align to TRBD2. Trimming at V came to 6 bases and at J to 0 bases, leaving 11 bases not matched to a gene. The CDR3 extends over 17 amino acids. Germline values: CDR1 ENHRY, CDR2 SYGVKD. The CDR3 spells CAISLGTSYTSTDTQYF. CDR3 sequence (DNA): TGTGCCATCAGCCTCGGGACTAGTTACACTAGCACAGATACGCAGTATTTT.